These T cell receptor beta chains were read from a single sample in a study of cytomegalovirus exposure and HLA in healthy donors. The method was immunoSEQ multiplex PCR; TCRdb's version includes in-frame clones alone and lacks a portion of them. There are 170,000 or so clones in the sample; 80% occur only once, and 6% to 7.5% lies in the top ten. Sequencing was carried out using PBMCs. These TCRs come from a man between 25 and 39 years old in good health and CMV-seropositive. Both conserved end residues are part of each CDR3. D genes are given only for firm matches. Part of the rows lack a size; the others show once, few, many or a class for expanded clones.

clone size	J gene	CDR3 length	V gene	D gene	CDR3 DNA	CDR3 protein
.	TRBJ1-1	14	TRBV7-9	.	TGTGCCAGCAGCTTAGGCGGGGTAGGCACTGAAGCTTTCTTT	CASSLGGVGTEAFF
.	TRBJ2-7	14	TRBV5-1	TRBD2	TGCGCCACTAAGCGGGACGGAGACTCCTACGAGCAGTACTTC	CATKRDGDSYEQYF
.	TRBJ1-2	15	TRBV9	.	TGTGCCAGCAGCTCCCCCCTGGGCGTGATGAGTGGCTACACCTTC	CASSSPLGVMSGYTF
.	TRBJ2-6	16	TRBV21-1	.	TGTGCCAGCAGCTGGACAGGGAGGAGTGGGGCCAACGTCCTGACTTTC	CASSWTGRSGANVLTF
.	TRBJ2-2	15	TRBV19	TRBD1	TGTGCCAGTAGTTTAGACAGGGGGCTTACCGGGGAGCTGTTTTTT	CASSLDRGLTGELFF
few	TRBJ2-5	14	TRBV9	TRBD2	TGTGCCAGCAGCGTAGCGGGAGGGATGGAGACCCAGTACTTC	CASSVAGGMETQYF
.	TRBJ2-5	14	TRBV7-9	.	TGTGCCAGCAGCTCACAGGGCCCCGAGGAGACCCAGTACTTC	CASSSQGPEETQYF
.	TRBJ2-5	14	TRBV28	.	TGTGCCAGCAGAACGTTGGCGGGGACAGAGACCCAGTACTTC	CASRTLAGTETQYF
.	TRBJ2-6	14	TRBV6-1	.	TGTGCCAGCACCCACATCTCTGGGGCCAACGTCCTGACTTTC	CASTHISGANVLTF
.	TRBJ2-5	16	TRBV5-1	TRBD2	TGCGCCAGCAGCTTGTCTAGCGGGGGATTCCAAGAGACCCAGTACTTC	CASSLSSGGFQETQYF
.	TRBJ1-5	12	TRBV19	.	TGTGCCAGTAGTCCCAATCTAATTACCCAGCATTTT	CASSPNLITQHF
few	TRBJ2-5	14	TRBV7-9	TRBD1	TGTGCCAGCAGCTGGACAGGGGGACAAGAGACCCAGTACTTC	CASSWTGGQETQYF
.	TRBJ1-1	15	TRBV2	TRBD1	TGTGCCAGCGGGGATGGACAGGGTGGTCCTTCTGAAGCTTTCTTT	CASGDGQGGPSEAFF
.	TRBJ2-3	15	TRBV5-4	.	TGTGCCAGCAGCTTGAACGGGGTGGGCGCAGATACGCAGTATTTT	CASSLNGVGADTQYF
few	TRBJ2-5	13	TRBV10-1	.	TGCGCCAGCAGGGGGGCGAACCAAGAGACCCAGTACTTC	CASRGANQETQYF
.	TRBJ1-2	16	TRBV19	TRBD1	TGTGCCAGTAGTATACGGGGACAGGGGATCGACTATGGCTACACCTTC	CASSIRGQGIDYGYTF
.	TRBJ1-5	14	TRBV4-3	.	TGCGCCAGCAGCCAAGCCCCCAATAATCAGCCCCAGCATTTT	CASSQAPNNQPQHF
.	TRBJ2-4	16	TRBV4-1	TRBD2	TGCGCCAGCAGCCAAGCGTTAGCGGGAGTGGGGAACATTCAGTACTTC	CASSQALAGVGNIQYF
.	TRBJ1-5	13	TRBV4-3	.	TGCGCCAGCAGCCAAAGAGTCAATCAGCCCCAGCATTTT	CASSQRVNQPQHF
.	TRBJ1-5	14	TRBV6-5	TRBD1	TGTGCCAGCAGTACCACAGGGGGCGGTCAGCCCCAGCATTTT	CASSTTGGGQPQHF
few	TRBJ2-6	17	TRBV5-1	.	TGCGCCAGCAGCTTAAACCCGACGGGCTCTGGGGCCAACGTCCTGACTTTC	CASSLNPTGSGANVLTF
.	TRBJ2-2	16	TRBV7-8	.	TGTGCCAGCAGCTTAGTCGGGGGGCGGAGCACCGGGGAGCTGTTTTTT	CASSLVGGRSTGELFF
.	TRBJ2-7	13	TRBV19	TRBD1	TGTGCCAGTAGTTCAGACAGGGGCTACGAGCAGTACTTC	CASSSDRGYEQYF
once	TRBJ2-2	18	TRBV4-1	TRBD1	TGCGCCAGCAGCCAAGATCAAGGGGACAGGGGAGTCCCCGGGGAGCTGTTTTTT	CASSQDQGDRGVPGELFF
.	TRBJ2-2	15	TRBV5-4	.	TGTGCCAGCAGCTTGGGGCAAGTTAACACCGGGGAGCTGTTTTTT	CASSLGQVNTGELFF
.	TRBJ2-7	15	TRBV4-1	TRBD1	TGCGCCAGCAGCCCAGGACAGGGTCCCTTGGGCGAGCAGTACTTC	CASSPGQGPLGEQYF
.	TRBJ2-5	18	TRBV7-3	TRBD2	TGTGCCAGCAGCTTACTAGGGCGGAGCGGGGCGTACCAAGAGACCCAGTACTTC	CASSLLGRSGAYQETQYF
.	TRBJ2-1	15	TRBV7-8	TRBD2	TGTGCCAGCAGCCCCGGGAGGAGGGGAGTCCCCGAGCAGTTCTTC	CASSPGRRGVPEQFF
.	TRBJ1-1	14	TRBV7-2	.	TGTGCCAGCAGCTTGGCGGGGGGTCGGACTGAAGCTTTCTTT	CASSLAGGRTEAFF
.	TRBJ2-3	15	TRBV9	TRBD2	TGTGCCAGCAGCGTATTAGCGGGGGGGCGGGATACGCAGTATTTT	CASSVLAGGRDTQYF
.	TRBJ2-6	14	TRBV11-2	.	TGTGCCAGCAGCCGTCTGTCTGGGGCCAACGTCCTGACTTTC	CASSRLSGANVLTF
.	TRBJ2-1	14	TRBV28	.	TGTGCCAGCGATAAGAGGGGGTTATACAATGAGCAGTTCTTC	CASDKRGLYNEQFF
.	TRBJ2-1	16	TRBV6-6	TRBD1	TGTGCCAGCAGTTACTTTTGGGGACAGGGAAACAATGAGCAGTTCTTC	CASSYFWGQGNNEQFF
.	TRBJ1-2	13	TRBV6-6	.	TGTGCCAGCAAGCCGCGGCTCAACTATGGCTACACCTTC	CASKPRLNYGYTF
.	TRBJ1-1	13	TRBV7-8	TRBD1	TGTGCCAGCAGCCTCGACAGGGAAGCTGAAGCTTTCTTT	CASSLDREAEAFF
.	TRBJ1-2	14	TRBV27	TRBD1	TGTGCCAGCAGGATGGACAGGCCCCCCTATGGCTACACCTTC	CASRMDRPPYGYTF
.	TRBJ1-1	14	TRBV15	.	TGTGCCACCAGCAGAGCAGGTCTGAACACTGAAGCTTTCTTT	CATSRAGLNTEAFF
.	TRBJ2-1	15	TRBV5-1	TRBD2	TGCGCCAGCAGCTTACCTAGCGGGGGGGACAATGAGCAGTTCTTC	CASSLPSGGDNEQFF
.	TRBJ2-7	14	TRBV6-1	TRBD2	TGTGCCACAACGATTGGGGGACTAGCCTACGAGCAGTACTTC	CATTIGGLAYEQYF
.	TRBJ2-3	15	TRBV14	TRBD1	TGTGCCAGCAGCCGCGGACAGGCGTTCACAGATACGCAGTATTTT	CASSRGQAFTDTQYF
.	TRBJ2-1	15	TRBV7-6	TRBD2	TGTGCCAGCAGCTTCCCGCCCGCGGGGGGTAATGAGCAGTTCTTC	CASSFPPAGGNEQFF
.	TRBJ2-4	15	TRBV27	TRBD2	TGTGCCAGCAGTCCCTCAGCGGGAGTAGGAAACATTCAGTACTTC	CASSPSAGVGNIQYF
.	TRBJ2-1	11	TRBV29-1	.	TGCAGCGTTGTACAGGACAATGAGCAGTTCTTC	CSVVQDNEQFF
.	TRBJ1-4	14	TRBV2	.	TGTGCCGTGGTCCTACAGGATTTTAATGAAAAACTGTTTTTT	CAVVLQDFNEKLFF
.	TRBJ2-4	16	TRBV15	TRBD2	TGTGCCACCAGCAGAGATAACGGGAGGGCCAAAAACATTCAGTACTTC	CATSRDNGRAKNIQYF
.	TRBJ2-7	16	TRBV18	.	TGTGCCAGCTCACCCTCCCCCCCCAGGGCGTCCTACGAGCAGTACTTC	CASSPSPPRASYEQYF
.	TRBJ2-1	16	TRBV9	TRBD2	TGTGCCAGCAGCGTAGGAGGTAGCGGGGAGTACAATGAGCAGTTCTTC	CASSVGGSGEYNEQFF
.	TRBJ2-7	17	TRBV6-1	.	TGTGCCAGCAGTGAAGGCTTGGGCAGGGGGGTCTCCTACGAGCAGTACTTC	CASSEGLGRGVSYEQYF
.	TRBJ1-2	12	TRBV18	.	TGTGCCAGCTCACTCCCCCAGGTGGGCTACACCTTC	CASSLPQVGYTF
.	TRBJ2-3	14	TRBV19	.	TGTGCCAGTAGTATAGAGAGACGGGCAGATACGCAGTATTTT	CASSIERRADTQYF
.	TRBJ2-2	17	TRBV19	TRBD2	TGTGCCAGTAGTACCGGACTAGCGGGGACGAACACCGGGGAGCTGTTTTTT	CASSTGLAGTNTGELFF
.	TRBJ1-5	13	TRBV15	.	TGTGCCACCAGCACAGATCCAAATCAGCCCCAGCATTTT	CATSTDPNQPQHF
few	TRBJ2-7	16	TRBV28	TRBD2	TGTGCCAGCAGTCAACGAGGACTAGCGGAGTCCTACGAGCAGTACTTC	CASSQRGLAESYEQYF
few	TRBJ2-2	15	TRBV5-4	.	TGTGCCAGCAGCTCGGCCCGGACAGTTACCGGGGAGCTGTTTTTT	CASSSARTVTGELFF